A single sample gave rise to the 22 T cell receptor beta chains below, sequenced in a study of PD-1 blockade in classical Hodgkin lymphoma. Every patient was affected by relapse after autologous stem cell transplantation, while exposure to brentuximab vedotin was not uniform. Researchers report purifying CD4+ T cells from thawed PBMCs by magnetic negative selection. Repertoires were generated with immunoSEQ multiplex PCR, while TCRdb's copy carries only in-frame clones and drops some. Altogether about 7,500 clones are present, roughly 89% being singletons, with the ten largest covering over 1.5%. The sample consisted of CD4+ T cells from blood, taken at baseline. All receptors come from a human donor with classical Hodgkin lymphoma.

V gene TRBV5-1 combines with J gene TRBJ1-2, with TRBD1 identical over 11 bases. Trimming cost V 4 bases and J 8 bases; bases outside gene matches: 7. Germline V CDR1 and CDR2: SGHRS, YFSETQ. There are 14 residues in the CDR3. This CDR3 is CASSEGQGDWGYTF. As DNA, the CDR3 is TGCGCCAGCAGCGAGGGACAGGGGGACTGGGGCTACACCTTC.

This chain connects TRBV19 to TRBJ1-5; D is ambiguous. CDR3 length equals 13 residues. Deletions cut 5 bases from V and 5 bases from J, with 10 bases between. The germline CDR1 and CDR2 sequences are LNHDA and SQIVND (reference sequence). In DNA form, the CDR3 reads TGTGCCAGTAGTCTTGGGCGGGATCAGCCCCAGCATTTT. Residues: CASSLGRDQPQHF. The full variable domain, with the rest looked up from reference TRBV19 and TRBJ1-5, is DGGITQSPKYLFRKEGQNVTLSCEQNLNHDAMYWYRQDPGQGLRLIYYSQIVNDFQKGDIAEGYSVSREKKESFPLTVTSAQKNPTAFYLCASSLGRDQPQHFGDGTRLSIL.

The gene calls are TRBV19 and TRBJ2-1; 13 nucleotides line up with TRBD2. Trimming at V came to 3 bases and at J to 10 bases, leaving 3 bases not matched to a gene. This CDR3 contains 14 residues. The germline CDR1 and CDR2 sequences are LNHDA and SQIVND (reference sequence). The CDR3 DNA reads as TGTGCCAGTAGTATTGGGGGACTAGCGGGGGAGCAGTTCTTC. This gives the protein CASSIGGLAGEQFF.

The chain is built from TRBV4-2 and TRBJ2-5; TRBD2 matches 8 bases. The V segment lost 1 base and the J segment 4 bases; nucleotides outside the gene matches: 2. The CDR3 runs 14 residues. Germline CDR1 and CDR2: LGHNA and YNFKEQ. CDR3 region: CASSQVTSGETQYF. Here the CDR3 DNA reads TGTGCCAGCAGCCAAGTTACTAGCGGAGAGACCCAGTACTTC.

V gene TRBV30 combines with J gene TRBJ1-1; the match to TRBD1 covers 8 bases. Germline values: CDR1 GTSNPN, CDR2 SVGIG (reference sequence). This CDR3 has 14 amino acids. V lost 7 bases to trimming and J lost 5 bases; unmatched junction nucleotides: 12. For the CDR3, the DNA is TGTGCCTCAGACCTCAGGGGGCAAGGGACTGAAGCTTTCTTT. This encodes CASDLRGQGTEAFF.

This clone was found once. V is TRBV28 and J is TRBJ2-4, with unresolved D. Trimming took 5 bases from V and 6 from J, leaving 17 bases between them. CDR1 is MDHEN, CDR2 SYDVKM, per germline. The CDR3 contains 15 residues. The CDR3 sequence is CASSASTAYGNIQYF. The CDR3 DNA sequence: TGTGCCAGCAGTGCAAGTACGGCGTACGGAAACATTCAGTACTTC.

The chain combines TRBV18 with TRBJ1-3; D is uncertain. Between the trimmed V and J ends, which lost 1 base and 0 bases, there was a span of 13 bases. In germline, CDR1 is KGHSH, CDR2 LQKENI. The CDR3 runs 17 residues. The CDR3: CASSPRSATISGNTIYF. The CDR3 DNA follows: TGTGCCAGCTCACCACGGTCAGCTACCATCTCTGGAAACACCATATATTTT.

This clone was seen a single time. V gene TRBV7-3 combines with J gene TRBJ2-2; no reliable D call. The V gene's germline CDR1 is SGHTA and CDR2 FQGTGA. The CDR3 is 14 amino acids. Trimming pared 1 base from V and 5 bases from J, leaving 8 bases between. CDR3 in amino acids: CASSLSGGTGELFF. The CDR3 DNA is TGTGCCAGCAGCTTAAGTGGCGGTACCGGGGAGCTGTTTTTT.

The chain joins TRBV5-6 to TRBJ2-5; D unresolved. Looked up from germline, CDR1 is SGHDT and CDR2 is YYEEEE. This CDR3 has 14 residues. V was pared by 4 bases and J by 5 bases, with 15 bases between. CDR3 amino acids: CASSKINRPETQYF. The CDR3 DNA reads TGTGCCAGCAGCAAAATCAATAGACCCGAGACCCAGTACTTC.

The V gene is TRBV5-1, the J gene TRBJ2-3; 13 bases agree with TRBD2. This CDR3 contains 16 residues. J gave up 0 bases and V 4 bases, and 2 bases lay outside the gene matches. Germline V gives CDR1 SGHRS, CDR2 YFSETQ. CDR3 sequence reads: CASSQLAGGSTDTQYF. The CDR3 nucleotides read TGCGCCAGCAGCCAACTAGCGGGAGGGAGCACAGATACGCAGTATTTT.

The chain carries TRBV28 and TRBJ1-5, with TRBD1 matching over 7 bases. CDR1 and CDR2 from the germline V gene are MDHEN and SYDVKM. Unmatched junction bases numbered 9, after V lost 5 bases and J lost 2 bases. CDR3 length: 16 amino acids. CDR3 region: CASSQNRGGGNQPQHF. The DNA for the CDR3 is TGTGCCAGCAGTCAGAACAGGGGAGGGGGCAATCAGCCCCAGCATTTT.

The chain is built from TRBV19 and TRBJ2-1; TRBD1 matches 10 bases. From germline, CDR1 is LNHDA and CDR2 SQIVND (reference sequence). This CDR3 is 15 amino acids long. J was trimmed by 9 bases and V by 5 bases; bases with no gene match: 10. The CDR3 spells CASSARQGAVGEQFF. The CDR3 DNA reads TGTGCCAGTAGTGCAAGACAGGGGGCGGTCGGTGAGCAGTTCTTC.

The chain uses TRBV18 and TRBJ2-7; 11 positions agree with TRBD1. Germline values: CDR1 KGHSH, CDR2 LQKENI. The CDR3 covers 14 residues. Trimming at V came to 3 bases and at J to 5 bases, leaving 3 bases not matched to a gene. CDR3 amino acids: CASSPGQGDHEQYF. The CDR3 nucleotides are TGTGCCAGCTCACCGGGACAGGGGGACCACGAGCAGTACTTC.

The chain recombines TRBV5-8 with TRBJ1-3; no definite D call. The CDR3 runs to 14 residues. The germline V gene encodes CDR1 SGHTS and CDR2 YDEGEE. V was pared by 4 bases and J by 0 bases, with 8 bases between. The CDR3 sequence: CASSQPSSGNTIYF. The CDR3 nucleotides are TGTGCCAGCAGCCAGCCGTCCTCTGGAAACACCATATATTTT.

This chain uses TRBV20-1 with TRBJ2-5, with no clear D. V lost 3 bases to trimming and J lost 5 bases, with 4 bases between them. Germline CDR1 reads DFQATT; CDR2 reads SNEGSKA (reference sequence). The CDR3 totals 10 residues. The CDR3 nucleotides read TGCAGTGCTAGTTGGGAGACCCAGTACTTC. Residues: CSASWETQYF.

The chain couples TRBV5-6 to TRBJ2-7; TRBD1 aligns across 8 bases. Trimming removed 0 bases from V and 3 bases from J; junction bases left unmatched: 8. CDR1 and CDR2 from the germline V gene are SGHDT and YYEEEE. This CDR3 comprises 16 residues. The CDR3, as DNA: TGTGCCAGCAGCTTGGGACGAGACAGGGGTCTCTACGAGCAGTACTTC. Encoded protein: CASSLGRDRGLYEQYF.

The chain uses TRBV10-2 and TRBJ2-7, with D maybe TRBD2 (6 bases). V was clipped by 8 bases and J by 0 bases, with 14 bases between them. The CDR3 is made up of 14 amino acids. Germline V lookup: CDR1 WSHSY, CDR2 SAAADI. The CDR3 DNA sequence: TGCGCCAGCGAGCCAGCGGGCAGCTCCTACGAGCAGTACTTC. It specifies CASEPAGSSYEQYF.

Details on this clone: Germline and junction disagree at one end, which may indicate a read error. In nucleotides, the CDR3 is TGTGCCAGCACCTTGGACAGGTCGCGGGCTAACTATGGCTACACCTTC. This translates into CASTLDRSRANYGYTF. This chain connects TRBV5-6 to TRBJ1-2; 7 nucleotides match TRBD1. The germline V gene encodes CDR1 SGHDT and CDR2 YYEEEE. The CDR3 sequence is 16 residues long.

The chain carries TRBV2 and TRBJ2-6, with 8 positions matching TRBD1. Germline-derived CDR1 and CDR2 are SNHLY and FYNNEI. Losses at the gene ends were 7 bases for V and 1 base for J; bases not matched to a gene: 3. CDR3 length: 15 residues. DNA of the CDR3: TGTGCCAGCACCCGGACAGGGTCTGGGGCCAACGTCCTGACTTTC. This codes for CASTRTGSGANVLTF.

V and J are TRBV7-9 and TRBJ1-6; 11 nucleotides line up with TRBD1. With 5 bases clipped from V and 7 bases from J, the junction kept 1 base outside the gene matches. The CDR3 is 14 residues long. From germline, CDR1 is SEHNR and CDR2 FQNEAQ (reference sequence). In nucleotides, the CDR3 is TGTGCCAGCAGCGGGGACAGGGGGAATTCACCCCTCCACTTT. It is translated as CASSGDRGNSPLHF.

The chain couples TRBV30 to TRBJ1-5; tentatively, D is TRBD1 (5 bases). Deletions cut 3 bases from V and 10 bases from J, with 28 bases between. Germline CDR1 and CDR2: GTSNPN and SVGIG (reference sequence). This CDR3 comprises 17 residues. CDR3 in amino acids: CAWSSGMGGSLMEPQHF. The CDR3 coding sequence is TGTGCCTGGAGCAGTGGCATGGGGGGGTCGTTAATGGAACCCCAGCATTTT.

The J gene is TRBJ2-5, the V gene TRBV18; perhaps D is TRBD1 or TRBD2 (5 bases each). The CDR3 runs to 14 residues. With 5 bases removed from V and 4 bases from J, the gap between germline ends came to 14 bases. The germline V gene has CDR1 KGHSH and CDR2 LQKENI. The CDR3, as DNA: TGTGCCAGCTCAGGGATAATTGGGGGAGAGACCCAGTACTTC. This sequence encodes CASSGIIGGETQYF. Supplemented by reference TRBV18 and TRBJ2-5, the full variable domain reads NAGVMQNPRHLVRRRGQEARLRCSPMKGHSHVYWYRQLPEEGLKFMVYLQKENIIDESGMPKERFSAEFPKEGPSILRIQQVVRGDSAAYFCASSGIIGGETQYFGPGTRLLVL.